Listed below are T cell receptor beta chains from one sample, sequenced in a study of cytomegalovirus exposure and HLA in healthy donors. The data were produced by immunoSEQ multiplex PCR, yet TCRdb's version contains in-frame clones alone and is incomplete. The sample lists 62,000 or so clones; roughly 80% were seen once. Sequencing input: PBMCs. The receptor source for this set is a man aged 25 to 40 in good health and CMV-seronegative. The CDR3 runs from the conserved cysteine through the conserved F or W. A D gene is named only where the DNA matches it firmly. The size of a clone is reported for some rows only, either as once, few or many, or as a class for expanded clones.

v_call	d_call	clone_size	j_call	cdr3_aa	cdr3_nt
TRBV21-1	.	.	TRBJ1-6	CATRPGGYNSPLHF	TGTGCCACCCGACCGGGGGGATATAATTCACCCCTCCACTTT
TRBV7-8	.	.	TRBJ1-1	CASSLVRGNTEAFF	TGTGCCAGCAGCTTAGTGCGGGGGAACACTGAAGCTTTCTTT
TRBV4-3	TRBD1	.	TRBJ1-4	CASSQEESPGQGEKLFF	TGCGCCAGCAGCCAAGAAGAGAGCCCAGGACAGGGTGAAAAACTGTTTTTT
TRBV9	.	.	TRBJ1-1	CASSVGAGPNTEAFF	TGTGCCAGCAGCGTAGGGGCAGGTCCGAACACTGAAGCTTTCTTT
TRBV19	TRBD1	once	TRBJ1-1	CASSHDRGLNTEAFF	TGTGCCAGTAGTCACGACAGGGGGTTGAACACTGAAGCTTTCTTT
TRBV5-6	TRBD1	.	TRBJ1-2	CASSFADRDYGYTF	TGTGCCAGCAGCTTCGCTGACAGGGACTATGGCTACACCTTC
TRBV27	TRBD1	.	TRBJ1-1	CASSTWTGGYTEAFF	TGTGCCAGCAGTACCTGGACAGGGGGATACACTGAAGCTTTCTTT
TRBV6-1	.	.	TRBJ1-5	CASRRGNQPQHF	TGTGCCAGCAGGAGAGGCAATCAGCCCCAGCATTTT
TRBV9	TRBD2	once	TRBJ2-1	CASSALGLAGDYNEQFF	TGTGCCAGCAGCGCCCTAGGACTAGCGGGAGATTACAATGAGCAGTTCTTC
TRBV7-2	.	.	TRBJ1-3	CASSRLGEFSGNTIYF	TGTGCCAGCAGCCGACTAGGGGAATTCTCTGGAAACACCATATATTTT
TRBV19	TRBD1	.	TRBJ1-1	CASSPGGENTEAFF	TGTGCCAGTAGTCCAGGGGGCGAGAACACTGAAGCTTTCTTT
TRBV7-2	.	.	TRBJ1-1	CASSLEPGNTEAFF	TGTGCCAGCAGCTTAGAGCCAGGGAACACTGAAGCTTTCTTT
TRBV4-2	.	.	TRBJ2-2	CASSQGGTPNTGELFF	TGTGCCAGCAGCCAAGGCGGGACTCCAAACACCGGGGAGCTGTTTTTT